The present T cell receptor beta chain was sequenced within a study of blood T cell repertoires in COVID-19. The overall study: Donors in the United States, Italy and Spain gave samples during acute or convalescent COVID-19. PBMCs, B-cell-depleted T cells, or T cells provided the cDNA or gDNA that made up the material.

Per the authors' pipeline: It was from reference gene primer amplification that nucleated cell counts were estimated. Method: immunoSEQ multiplex PCR; TCRdb's copy keeps in-frame clones and lacks some. Clone size and the V and J calls come from that table; the DNA yielded D and trimming. The repertoire holds 110,000 or so clones, less than 90% seen once, with roughly 18% in the top ten. This CDR3 is 13 amino acids long. Trimming stripped 3 bases from V and 3 bases from J, with 8 bases between. Germline CDR1 reads SGDLS; CDR2 reads YYNGEE. The sample comprised peripheral blood. This sequence joins TRBV9 and TRBJ2-3; D uncertain. The source of this sequence is a woman aged 55-69 years with acute or convalescent COVID-19. DNA for the CDR3: TGTGCCAGCAGCGACAGAATTACAGATACGCAGTATTTT. Amino acid sequence: CASSDRITDTQYF.